This TCR beta chain comes out of a study of shared clonotypes between healthy human individuals. As for the study in general: Each donor had three CD4 naive, three CD4 memory, two CD8 naive and one CD8 memory plate.

TCRdb keeps only in-frame clones here, not all; method: immunoSEQ multiplex PCR. The repertoire holds about 1 million clones, with 75% as singletons. V was cut by 4 bases and J by 0 bases, with 6 bases left in between. There are 13 residues in the CDR3. Germline assignment: CDR1 MNHNS and CDR2 SASEGT. Whole-study findings and limits: Estimated clonotype richness was generally higher in naive than memory subsets.

A remark on this clone: The antigen is unknown.

Donors comprised only Caucasian adults living in Nashville, Tennessee. This receptor was obtained from a man between 18 and 29 years old in good health. The chain recombines TRBV6-1 with TRBJ1-2; no definite D call. Sequencing input: memory CD4+ T cells sorted from blood. Subset: CD45RA-negative fraction. CDR3 DNA sequence: TGTGCCAGCAGTGTTCCTCCTAACTATGGCTACACCTTC. Translated: CASSVPPNYGYTF.